The TCR beta chain described here comes from a study of blood T cell repertoires in COVID-19. Study-wide background: Sources were T cells, B-cell-depleted T cells, or PBMCs; the material itself was cDNA or gDNA.

Patients in Seattle were enrolled during active infection, then followed longitudinally. Authors' data handling: Amplification of reference gene primers provided the estimated nucleated cell counts. Profiling relied on immunoSEQ multiplex PCR, and the TCRdb table lists in-frame clones only, not all of them. The DNA was the basis for D and trimming; V, J and clone size are from that table. The sample carries 250,000 to 300,000 clones, around 89% recorded once. After removal of 4 bases from V and 4 bases from J, the junction contained 4 bases not matched to a gene. Germline V gene sequence: CDR1 SEHNR, CDR2 FQNEAQ (reference sequence). The CDR3 contains 14 residues.

The receptor's source is a woman in her 50s with COVID-19, enrolled during active disease. The chain joins TRBV7-9 to TRBJ1-3, with 7 bases lining up with TRBD1. Sequenced material: peripheral blood. CDR3 loop: CASSYTDRGNTIYF. In DNA, the CDR3 is TGTGCCAGCAGCTATACGGACAGGGGAAACACCATATATTTT.